This T cell receptor (beta chain) was sequenced in a study of CD8 T cells in Susac syndrome. Study findings and constraints: The study conceded that its TCR sequencing and HLA analysis involved relatively few individuals.

TEMRA cells were FACS-enriched, and CD8+ and CD4+ T cells were isolated negatively. This clonotype was found a few times. Its antigen is unknown. One end of the junction fails to match germline, which may point to a read error. Germline assignment: CDR1 MNHEY and CDR2 SVGAGI. The CDR3 sequence is 16 residues long. RNA amounts of roughly 0.5 to 1 ug underwent reverse transcription with random hexamers. Coverage of TCR beta CDR3 amplification by immunoSEQ multiplex PCR extended to 54 Vbeta and 13 Jbeta. TCRdb processed the immunoSEQ multiplex PCR reads anew with MiXCR; each CDR3 protein has one entry. Found here are about 60,000 distinct CDR3 sequences, approximately 94% of them singletons; the top ten hold approximately 0.18%.

The rearrangement joins TRBV6-5 to TRBJ2-5; TRBD2 might be the D (6 bases). The clonotype originates from a human donor in good health. The sample comprised CD8+ T cells from PBMCs. CDR3 residues: CASSYSRGRPGEAQYF. The CDR3 DNA follows: TGTGCCAGCAGTTACTCTCGGGGCCGCCCGGGAGAGGCCCAGTACTTC.